The 25 T cell receptor beta chains below all came from one sample that was sequenced in a study of T cell responses to AZD1222 COVID-19 vaccine. Clones were read by immunoSEQ multiplex PCR, and TCRdb kept only the in-frame ones, dropping some. Altogether tens of thousands of clones are present, roughly four fifths being singletons, with the ten largest covering about 5.6%. The sample consisted of peripheral blood, taken on day 0 of AZD1222 vaccination. The receptors were gathered from an adult in good health.

The J gene is TRBJ2-7, the V gene TRBV7-9, with 10 bases aligning to TRBD2. The CDR3 runs 19 residues. Germline assignment: CDR1 SEHNR and CDR2 FQNEAQ (reference sequence). V shed 3 bases, J shed 2 bases, and the junction held 16 bases outside the gene matches. The CDR3, as DNA: TGTGCCAGCAGCTTTCCTCGGGATTATTTAGCGGGGGGACCCTACGAGCAGTACTTC. It specifies CASSFPRDYLAGGPYEQYF.

This clone turned up a few times. V usage is TRBV7-9 and J usage is TRBJ2-7; the D is unclear. Germline V gene lookup returns CDR1 SEHNR and CDR2 FQNEAQ (reference sequence). CDR3 length: 16 amino acids. The V end was cut by 5 bases, the J end by 0 bases, with 17 bases between. CDR3 in amino acids: CASSDFGRKSSYEQYF. CDR3 nucleotide sequence: TGTGCCAGCAGCGATTTCGGACGGAAGAGCTCCTACGAGCAGTACTTC.

The CDR3 loop is CASSSSQGRGYTF. The CDR3 bases are TGCGCCAGCAGTTCCTCCCAGGGGAGAGGCTACACCTTC. This chain uses TRBV5-1 with TRBJ1-2, with a weak D call TRBD1 (6 bases). V shed 5 bases and J shed 8 bases, with 16 bases lying between them. The CDR3 consists of 13 residues. The germline CDR1 and CDR2 sequences are SGHRS and YFSETQ. Full variable domain (outside the CDR3, taken from reference TRBV5-1 and TRBJ1-2): KAGVTQTPRYLIKTRGQQVTLSCSPISGHRSVSWYQQTPGQGLQFLFEYFSETQRNKGNFPGRFSGRQFSNSRSEMNVSTLELGDSALYLCASSSSQGRGYTFGSGTRLTVV.

The chain uses TRBV28 and TRBJ2-7; 7 bases map to TRBD1. V lost 6 bases to trimming and J lost 1 base; unmatched junction nucleotides: 6. CDR3 length: 14 residues. Germline loops: CDR1 MDHEN, CDR2 SYDVKM. The CDR3 nucleotides are TGTGCCAGCAGCCGCTTGGGACAGTCCTACGAGCAGTACTTC. It translates to CASSRLGQSYEQYF.

Here the CDR3 reads CASTETGGIANEQFF. In DNA, the CDR3 is TGTGCCAGCACCGAGACAGGGGGTATAGCGAATGAGCAGTTCTTC. The J gene is TRBJ2-1, the V gene TRBV28, with 9 bases that match TRBD1. Germline V gene sequence: CDR1 MDHEN, CDR2 SYDVKM. Trimming cost V 7 bases and J 7 bases; bases outside gene matches: 11. The CDR3 consists of 15 residues.

The V and J genes are TRBV5-1 and TRBJ2-5; the D call may be TRBD1 or TRBD2 (5 bases each). Germline V CDR1 and CDR2: SGHRS, YFSETQ. This CDR3 has 15 amino acids. V was shortened by 0 bases and J by 2 bases, with 11 bases between the two germline ends. The CDR3 sequence: CASSLDAGTQETQYF. The CDR3 DNA reads TGCGCCAGCAGCTTGGACGCCGGGACGCAAGAGACCCAGTACTTC.

A note on this clone: The sample contains more than one DNA sequence encoding this CDR3. The chain links TRBV3-1 (or the pseudogene TRBV3-2) to TRBJ1-5; the D gene is possibly TRBD1 (6 bases). There are 14 residues in the CDR3. Trimming stripped 6 bases from V and 2 bases from J, with 11 bases between. Looked up from germline, CDR1 is LGHDT and CDR2 is YNNKEL (reference sequence). Here the CDR3 reads CASSPRGGNQPQHF. For the CDR3, the DNA is TGTGCCAGCAGTCCCAGGGGTGGCAATCAGCCCCAGCATTTT.

The CDR3 bases are TGCGCCAGCAGCCTCAGGGTGGACTCCTACGAGCAGTACTTC. Its translation: CASSLRVDSYEQYF. This sequence joins TRBV4-1 and TRBJ2-7; weak D call: TRBD1 (5 bases). Germline lookup yields CDR1 MGHRA and CDR2 YSYEKL. Trimming shortened V by 4 bases and J by 0 bases, and 10 bases separated the two germline ends. This CDR3 comprises 14 residues.

V and J are TRBV5-6 and TRBJ2-7, with D unresolved. Germline lookup yields CDR1 SGHDT and CDR2 YYEEEE. This CDR3 is 15 amino acids long. The V end lost 3 bases, the J end lost 3 bases, and 16 bases lay between the germline ends. Here the CDR3 DNA reads TGTGCCAGCAGCTGGTGGTCAAGGTGGAGCTACGAGCAGTACTTC. Protein: CASSWWSRWSYEQYF.

The rearrangement uses TRBV7-9 and TRBJ2-7; TRBD1 aligns across 7 bases. V shed 5 bases and J 6 bases; nucleotides not matched to a gene: 7. Germline assignment: CDR1 SEHNR and CDR2 FQNEAQ (reference sequence). The CDR3 is made up of 13 amino acids. Here the CDR3 DNA reads TGTGCCAGCAGCCCCTCGGGACAGACCGAGCAGTACTTC. It is translated as CASSPSGQTEQYF.

As for this clone: This sample also contains other DNA sequences that code for the same CDR3. The chain links TRBV5-4 to TRBJ2-7, with 8 bases aligning to TRBD1. CDR1 and CDR2 (germline): SGHNT, YYREEE (reference sequence). The CDR3 totals 14 residues. V gave up 4 bases and J gave up 2 bases; unmatched junction bases: 5. The DNA of the CDR3 is TGTGCCAGCAGCCCCGGACAGGGAGCCTACGAGCAGTACTTC. Encoded protein: CASSPGQGAYEQYF. The variable domain in full, completed from reference TRBV5-4 and TRBJ2-7, reads ETGVTQSPTHLIKTRGQQVTLRCSSQSGHNTVSWYQQALGQGPQFIFQYYREEENGRGNFPPRFSGLQFPNYSSELNVNALELDDSALYLCASSPGQGAYEQYFGPGTRLTVT.

CDR3 bases: TGTGCCAGCAGCTTAACTCCGGCCGGGACAGGGCAGTACGAGCAGTACTTC. Translated: CASSLTPAGTGQYEQYF. This chain uses TRBV7-3 with TRBJ2-7; TRBD1 matches at 9 bases. The CDR3 is 17 amino acids. After removal of 0 bases from V and 4 bases from J, the junction contained 10 bases not matched to a gene. Germline V gene sequence: CDR1 SGHTA, CDR2 FQGTGA.

The chain joins TRBV6-9 to TRBJ1-1; 10 bases line up with TRBD1. CDR1 is MNHGY and CDR2 is SVAAGI in the germline V gene. Trimming at V came to 7 bases and at J to 5 bases, leaving 16 bases not matched to a gene. The CDR3 totals 17 residues. CDR3 sequence reads: CASILRDRGQWVTEAFF. The CDR3 DNA reads as TGTGCCAGCATCCTACGAGACAGGGGGCAATGGGTGACTGAAGCTTTCTTT.

This sequence joins TRBV24-1 and TRBJ2-7; maybe TRBD1 (6 bases). This CDR3 has 14 residues. Germline assignment: CDR1 KGHDR and CDR2 SFDVKD. Deletions cut 3 bases from V and 3 bases from J, with 11 bases between. The chain's CDR3 is CATSDATGDYEQYF. The CDR3 nucleotides are TGTGCCACCAGTGATGCGACAGGAGACTACGAGCAGTACTTC.

This clone appeared once. The CDR3 coding sequence is TGCGCCAGCAGTACAGGGGACGGTGGAGAAAAACTGTTTTTT. This encodes CASSTGDGGEKLFF. The rearrangement links TRBV5-1 to TRBJ1-4; 7 bases are a match to TRBD1. V shed 5 bases, J shed 8 bases, and the junction held 9 bases outside the gene matches. The CDR3 contains 14 residues. Germline lookup yields CDR1 SGHRS and CDR2 YFSETQ.

The rearrangement links TRBV30 to TRBJ1-2, with D perhaps matching TRBD1 (6 bases). V lost 5 bases, J lost 4 bases, and 23 bases lay in between. Germline V gives CDR1 GTSNPN, CDR2 SVGIG (reference sequence). The CDR3 contains 16 residues. The CDR3 protein is CAWEKAGAQRIYGYTF. Written as DNA, the CDR3 is TGTGCCTGGGAGAAAGCGGGGGCGCAGAGGATCTATGGCTACACCTTC.

J is TRBJ2-3 and V is TRBV14; 7 bases align to TRBD1. With 0 bases clipped from V and 1 base from J, the junction kept 4 bases outside the gene matches. Germline CDR1 SGHDN, CDR2 FVKESK. The CDR3 length is 16 residues. Here the CDR3 reads CASSQDHRGGTDTQYF. CDR3 DNA sequence: TGTGCCAGCAGCCAAGACCACAGGGGAGGCACAGATACGCAGTATTTT.

This sequence joins TRBV7-2 and TRBJ1-1, with D possibly being TRBD1 (5 bases). V gave up 4 bases and J gave up 4 bases, with 13 bases separating them. CDR3 length equals 14 residues. Per the germline V gene, CDR1 is SGHTA and CDR2 is FQGNSA. CDR3 loop: CASSYSRGSTEAFF. DNA for the CDR3: TGTGCCAGCAGCTATTCGAGGGGAAGCACTGAAGCTTTCTTT. Complete variable domain (other parts from reference TRBV7-2 and TRBJ1-1): GAGVSQSPSNKVTEKGKDVELRCDPISGHTALYWYRQSLGQGLEFLIYFQGNSAPDKSGLPSDRFSAERTGGSVSTLTIQRTQQEDSAVYLCASSYSRGSTEAFFGQGTRLTVV.

V usage is TRBV29-1 and J usage is TRBJ2-2; D is perhaps TRBD1 or TRBD2 (5 bases each). The V end lost 4 bases, the J end lost 4 bases, and 10 bases lay between the germline ends. Looked up from germline, CDR1 is SQVTM and CDR2 is ANQGSEA. The CDR3 extends over 13 amino acids. CDR3: CSVVGAITGELFF. The CDR3 DNA follows: TGCAGCGTTGTCGGGGCCATCACCGGGGAGCTGTTTTTT.

This chain links TRBV6-1 with TRBJ1-2; 7 positions agree with TRBD1. The CDR3 extends over 16 amino acids. V lost 3 bases to trimming and J lost 4 bases; unmatched junction nucleotides: 11. Germline CDR1 reads MNHNS; CDR2 reads SASEGT. CDR3 DNA sequence: TGTGCCAGCAGTGATCAATCGACAGGGTGGGGCTATGGCTACACCTTC. Translating it yields CASSDQSTGWGYGYTF.

The chain uses TRBV18 and TRBJ1-1; D is unclear. The CDR3 has 14 amino acids. Germline CDR1 and CDR2: KGHSH and LQKENI. The ends were cut back, 6 bases at V and 1 base at J, with 12 bases in the middle. The CDR3 sequence is CASSPRTANTEAFF. CDR3 nucleotide sequence: TGTGCCAGCTCCCCAAGGACCGCGAACACTGAAGCTTTCTTT.

In this sample, this clone turned up a few times. This sequence joins TRBV27 and TRBJ1-5, with D perhaps TRBD1 (6 bases). The ends were cut back, 6 bases at V and 3 bases at J, with 12 bases in the middle. CDR1 is MNHEY and CDR2 is SMNVEV in the germline V gene (reference sequence). The CDR3 is 14 residues long. CDR3 coding DNA: TGTGCCAGCAGACGAACAGGGTTCAATCAGCCCCAGCATTTT. Amino acids: CASRRTGFNQPQHF.

The chain uses TRBV9 and TRBJ2-1; D uncertain. In germline, CDR1 is SGDLS, CDR2 YYNGEE. V was cut by 0 bases and J by 5 bases, with 9 bases left in between. This CDR3 contains 14 residues. In nucleotides, the CDR3 is TGTGCCAGCAGCGTAGACATAACAGACAATGAGCAGTTCTTC. The encoded protein is CASSVDITDNEQFF.

V and J are TRBV29-1 and TRBJ2-1, with 7 bases aligning to TRBD1. V was pared by 6 bases and J by 4 bases, with 9 bases of the junction left unmatched. CDR1 is SQVTM, CDR2 ANQGSEA, per germline. The length of the CDR3 is 14 residues. CDR3 loop: CSVTIPGQYNEQFF. DNA of the CDR3: TGCAGCGTGACGATACCGGGACAGTACAATGAGCAGTTCTTC.

The chain couples TRBV11-1 to TRBJ2-7; D might be TRBD1 or TRBD2, each matching 5 bases. The germline V and J ends were trimmed by 5 bases and 6 bases, with 20 bases remaining between them. This CDR3 is built from 15 residues. The V gene's germline CDR1 is SGHAT and CDR2 FQDESV (reference sequence). As DNA, the CDR3 is TGTGCCAGCAGCCTCAGGGAGTCTCCTCTGGGCGAGCAGTACTTC. This codes for CASSLRESPLGEQYF.